This T cell receptor (beta chain) stems from a study of blood T cell repertoires in COVID-19 (dated by TCRdb to the early 2020s). Study-wide context: Samples covering the acute and convalescent phases of COVID-19 were provided by collaborators in the United States, Italy and Spain. Sample metadata almost always included a de-identified subject ID, COVID-19 status, age in years and sex. Subjects who had been exposed to COVID-19, were actively infected with it, or had recovered from it provided the deeply sampled blood TCRbeta repertoires that made up the dataset. The repertoires were released in a freely available public database meant as a resource for research on the immune response to SARS-CoV-2. HLA class I and class II types, where available, came from metadata supplied by the sample provider rather than from assay-based typing. Samples came from the ongoing ImmuneRACE study (first 160 participants) plus 1,254 subjects from 6 global collaborators. The material from the prospective study consisted of cDNA or gDNA derived from T cells, B-cell-depleted T cells, or PBMCs. Overall results and qualifications from the work: The amount of clinical and demographic metadata varied by source and participant and was provided uncurated.

TCRbeta CDR3 regions were amplified from genomic DNA by means of the immunoSEQ Assay, a bias-controlled multiplex PCR. Under the source paper's analysis protocol: The number of nucleated cells in each sample was estimated by amplification of reference gene primers within the assay. To quantify the absolute abundance of each unique TCRbeta CDR3 rearrangement, sequence reads were collapsed and filtered. For each sample, productive Simpson clonality was calculated as the square root of Simpson's diversity index over productive rearrangements. TCRdb's version of the immuneACCESS table is confined to in-frame rearrangements and falls short of the full clone set. An unresolved V gene accounts for under half of the shortfall where checked; the remainder is of unknown origin. V, J and clone size derive from that table, while D and trimming were established from the DNA sequence. The sample data list 200,000 to 300,000 clones, and 86% of these were observed just once. The ten largest account for 5.5% to 6.5% of the sample.

One collaborating source in Seattle enrolled patients during active infection and followed them longitudinally through the course of disease. The collaborating institutions used their own protocols to collect whole blood in K2EDTA tubes. Collaborator samples were shipped for TCRbeta analysis as frozen whole blood, isolated PBMCs, or DNA extracted from either sample type. Worth noting for this clone: Which antigen it targets is not known. There are no base qualities to consult, and no much larger clone falls within one base.

There are 12 amino acids in the CDR3, from cysteine to phenylalanine inclusive. This entry keeps only the CDR3 DNA: 36 bases, framed from base 1. From a lookup of the germline V gene, CDR1 and CDR2 are MGHRA and YSYEKL. V gives up 6 bases and J gives up 5 bases, and the segment between their germline ends measures 9 bases. The V and J segments used are TRBV4-1 and TRBJ2-3; the D gene assignment is ambiguous. Sequencing used peripheral blood. This receptor was obtained from a woman over 75 with COVID-19, enrolled during active disease. The sequenced DNA: TGCGCCAGCAGTCCCTTCGGAGATACGCAGTATTTT. Translated, it gives CASSPFGDTQYF.